This entry describes one TCR beta chain. This entry belongs to a study of response to subunit inactivated influenza vaccine. Per the germline V gene, CDR1 is MNHEY and CDR2 is SMNVEV (reference sequence). The CDR3 extends over 16 amino acids. The V gene lost 6 bases and the J gene lost 3 bases, with 18 bases spanning the gap. TCRdb used MiXCR to reprocess the RT-PCR reads, holding one entry per CDR3 protein. The table records 560,000 or so distinct CDR3 sequences, less than 10% of them present only once. The chain combines TRBV27 with TRBJ2-1; weak D call: TRBD1 (8 bases). Specimen: PBMCs from blood, collected less than 25 months after vaccination. This TCR came from a man between 45 and 75 years old who received an inactivated influenza vaccine. The CDR3 DNA reads TGTGCCAGCAGGGGGGGGACAGGATCAGACTACAATGAGCAGTTCTTC. Amino acids: CASRGGTGSDYNEQFF.